The 7 T cell receptor beta chains listed next were all sequenced from one sample in a study of identical twins. Each CDR3 protein gets one entry after TCRdb re-called the 5' RACE reads with MiXCR. The sample contains some 460,000 distinct CDR3 sequences, approximately 14% of which appear only once. In addition, the sample was reused for a study of yellow fever vaccine responses in identical twins.

The sample taken for sequencing was CD4+ T cells sorted from blood. These receptors all come from a young woman in good health.

The chain is built from TRBV6-1 and TRBJ2-7; 7 nucleotides agree with TRBD1. Germline V CDR1 and CDR2: MNHNS, SASEGT. V was clipped by 5 bases and J by 5 bases; unmatched bases: 12. The CDR3 spans 15 residues. The CDR3 is CASSQTGPFNDEQYF. CDR3 DNA: TGTGCCAGCAGTCAGACAGGGCCGTTTAACGACGAGCAGTACTTC.

The V gene is TRBV7-2, the J gene TRBJ2-1; no reliable D call. CDR3 length equals 12 residues. Per germline, CDR1 SGHTA and CDR2 FQGNSA. Trimming removed 1 base at V and 8 bases at J, with 6 bases between. The CDR3 here is CASSLDSYEQFF. CDR3 nucleotides: TGTGCCAGCAGCTTAGACAGCTATGAGCAGTTCTTC. The full variable domain, rest sourced from reference TRBV7-2 and TRBJ2-1, is GAGVSQSPSNKVTEKGKDVELRCDPISGHTALYWYRQSLGQGLEFLIYFQGNSAPDKSGLPSDRFSAERTGGSVSTLTIQRTQQEDSAVYLCASSLDSYEQFFGPGTRLTVL.

The rearrangement joins TRBV5-1 to TRBJ2-1; 7 positions agree with TRBD2. CDR1 is SGHRS and CDR2 is YFSETQ in the germline V gene. CDR3 size: 14 residues. J was trimmed by 4 bases and V by 4 bases; bases with no gene match: 5. Here the CDR3 reads CASSASGDYNEQFF. The CDR3 DNA reads TGCGCCAGCAGCGCAAGCGGGGATTACAATGAGCAGTTCTTC.

CDR3 DNA sequence: TGTGCCAGCAGCCAAGTATATGGGGACGGGGAGCAGTACTTC. Translating it yields CASSQVYGDGEQYF. This rearrangement joins TRBV16 to TRBJ2-7; D could derive from TRBD1 or TRBD2 (5 bases each). This CDR3 spans 14 amino acids. The germline V gene encodes CDR1 KGHSY and CDR2 FQNENV. Trimming took 2 bases from V and 7 from J, leaving 15 bases between them.

This clonotype was observed a handful of times. An end of the junction differs from the germline gene, which may be a read error. The chain joins TRBV6-1 to TRBJ1-1; 7 nucleotides align to TRBD1. The CDR3 consists of 15 residues. Germline CDR1 and CDR2: MNHNS and SASEGT. The CDR3 sequence: CASREDRVRITEAFF. CDR3 in DNA: TGTGCCAGCAGGGAAGACAGGGTTCGGATCACTGAAGCTTTCTTT.

This clonotype appeared a few times. This rearrangement joins TRBV10-3 to TRBJ2-2; 10 bases fit TRBD1. Unmatched junction bases numbered 4, after V lost 9 bases and J lost 3 bases. Germline V lookup: CDR1 ENHRY, CDR2 SYGVKD. The CDR3 covers 14 residues. CDR3 nucleotides: TGTGCCATGAGACAGGGGGCTGACACCGGGGAGCTGTTTTTT. This translates into CAMRQGADTGELFF.

The table lists this clonotype with a few counts. Relative to the germline gene, one junction end is altered; a read error may explain this. J is TRBJ2-3 and V is TRBV5-5; tentative D call: TRBD2 (6 bases). Germline V gene sequence: CDR1 SGHKS, CDR2 YYEKEE (reference sequence). The CDR3 runs 13 residues. This chain's CDR3 is CANSLGGGDTQYF. CDR3 coding DNA: TGTGCCAACAGCTTGGGAGGCGGAGATACGCAGTATTTT.